Listed below are T cell receptor beta chains from one sample, sequenced in a study of CD8+ T cells in alopecia areata. The table came from immunoSEQ multiplex PCR; TCRdb's copy has only in-frame clones and leaves some out. The repertoire has approximately 98,000 clones, almost 60% of them found once; the top ten carry roughly 19%. Sequencing input: CD8+ T cells sorted from blood. Receptor source: a human donor in good health. Each CDR3 is given with its conserved first and last residue. A D gene is named only where the DNA matches it firmly. Size is stated for part of the rows, as once, few or many counts, or as a class when the clone is expanded.

TRBD2	.	TRBV7-9	TRBJ2-3	TGTGCCAGCAGCCAAGTCGCGGGAGGCACAGATACGCAGTATTTT	CASSQVAGGTDTQYF
TRBD1	.	TRBV6-6	TRBJ2-7	TGTGCCAGCAGTCTGGGACAGGGGAACTACGAGCAGTACTTC	CASSLGQGNYEQYF
.	.	TRBV10-3	TRBJ1-2	TGTGCCATCAGTGAGTCCGCTCTAACAGGGTCTCGAGGCTACACCTTC	CAISESALTGSRGYTF
.	.	TRBV29-1	TRBJ2-5	TGCAGCGTCGACCCAGGAGGGTCGGAGGAGACCCAGTACTTC	CSVDPGGSEETQYF
.	.	TRBV7-8	TRBJ1-5	TGTGCCAGCAGCTTTGGGGGAGAAATGGGTCAGCCCCAGCATTTT	CASSFGGEMGQPQHF
.	.	TRBV5-6	TRBJ2-1	TGTGCCAGCAGCTCGGACAATGAGCAGTTCTTC	CASSSDNEQFF
.	.	TRBV13	TRBJ1-5	TGTGCCAGCAGCTTAGCGGGGGTAGGCAATCAGCCCCAGCATTTT	CASSLAGVGNQPQHF
.	.	TRBV5-6	TRBJ2-5	TGTGCCAGCAGCTTGGAACTAGAAGAGACCCAGTACTTC	CASSLELEETQYF
.	few	TRBV7-9	TRBJ1-5	TGTGCCAGCAGCTCGACAGCAACCACCAATCAGCCCCAGCATTTT	CASSSTATTNQPQHF
TRBD1	.	TRBV5-1	TRBJ1-1	TGCGCCAGCAGCCCTAGACAGGGGGCTGACACTGAAGCTTTCTTT	CASSPRQGADTEAFF
.	.	TRBV11-2	TRBJ2-4	TGTGCCAGCAGCTACACACCTGCAGGAGCGGCCAAAAACATTCAGTACTTC	CASSYTPAGAAKNIQYF
TRBD1	.	TRBV2	TRBJ2-7	TGTGCCAGCAGTGATCCAGGGGGCCGGTACGAGCAGTACTTC	CASSDPGGRYEQYF
TRBD1	.	TRBV29-1	TRBJ2-2	TGCAGCGTAGCCGGGACAGGGGCGAATACCGGGGAGCTGTTTTTT	CSVAGTGANTGELFF
.	.	TRBV11-1	TRBJ2-7	TGTGCCAGCAGCTTACGGGCACAGCCCTACGAGCAGTACTTC	CASSLRAQPYEQYF
.	few	TRBV28	TRBJ2-7	TGTGCCAGCAGTCGCGGACAGTTCACGTGGCAGGAGCAGTACTTC	CASSRGQFTWQEQYF
.	.	TRBV4-1	TRBJ2-5	TGCGCCAGCAGCCAAGATCAGTTGACCCAGTACTTC	CASSQDQLTQYF
TRBD1	.	TRBV6-1	TRBJ2-7	TGTGCCAGCAGTGACCTACCGACGCCGGACAGGGAGTACGAGCAGTACTTC	CASSDLPTPDREYEQYF
.	few	TRBV5-1	TRBJ1-6	TGCGCCAGCAGCTTGGAACCGATAAGCTCCTATAATTCACCCCTCCACTTT	CASSLEPISSYNSPLHF
.	.	TRBV2	TRBJ2-3	TGTGCCAGCAGCGGAGGAGGGACCACGGCCTACACAGATACGCAGTATTTT	CASSGGGTTAYTDTQYF
.	.	TRBV4-3	TRBJ1-2	TGCGCCAGCAGCCCCGACGCGGGGGTTTCGGGGAACTATGGCTACACCTTC	CASSPDAGVSGNYGYTF
.	.	TRBV28	TRBJ1-1	TGTGCCAGCGGAACTGGGAACACTGAAGCTTTCTTT	CASGTGNTEAFF
.	few	TRBV6-5	TRBJ2-3	TGTGCCAGCAGTTACTTACGGGCGGATACGCAGTATTTT	CASSYLRADTQYF